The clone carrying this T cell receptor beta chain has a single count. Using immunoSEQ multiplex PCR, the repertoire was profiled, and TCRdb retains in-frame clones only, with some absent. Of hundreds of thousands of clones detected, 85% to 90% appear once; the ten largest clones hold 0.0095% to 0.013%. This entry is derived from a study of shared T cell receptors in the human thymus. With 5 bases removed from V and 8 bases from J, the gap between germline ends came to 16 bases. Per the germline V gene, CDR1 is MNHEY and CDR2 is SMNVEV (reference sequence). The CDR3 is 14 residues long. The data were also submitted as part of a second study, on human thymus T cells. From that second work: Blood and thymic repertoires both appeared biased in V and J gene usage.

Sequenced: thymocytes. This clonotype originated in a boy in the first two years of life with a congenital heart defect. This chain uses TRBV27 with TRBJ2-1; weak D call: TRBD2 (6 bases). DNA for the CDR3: TGTGCCAGCAGTCCCCTAGGGACTCAGGATGAGCAGTTCTTC. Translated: CASSPLGTQDEQFF.